The present TCR beta chain was sequenced within a study of regulatory T cells. The study's findings and limits: Hydrophobic residues at CDR3 positions 6 and 7 were enriched in conventional CD4+ T cells of CD3G-deficient patients. Regulatory T cells showed the strongest V-J pair restriction and V/J gene skewing among patient repertoires.

Primers: 52 TRBV forward and 13 TRBJ reverse. The method was immunoSEQ multiplex PCR; TCRdb's version includes in-frame clones alone and lacks a portion of them. Of about 35,000 clones in the sample, about 89% were seen once. With regard to this clone: The antigen is not known.

Autoimmunity was present in every CD3G-deficient patient, worse in two. At testing, patients were 2 to 39 years old, with reduced naive and increased memory T-cell proportions. CD4+ cells were sorted into CD25-high CD127-low regulatory cells and CD25-low CD127-high conventional cells. This CDR3 is built from 15 residues. Looked up from germline, CDR1 is MNHNY and CDR2 is SVGAGI (reference sequence). V lost 8 bases to trimming and J lost 10 bases; unmatched junction nucleotides: 14. This chain joins TRBV6-6 and TRBJ2-1, with 10 bases lining up with TRBD2. The clonotype was recovered from a person aged 18 to 35 with CD3G deficiency. Sequences were obtained from conventional CD4+ T cells sorted from blood. The CDR3: CASRKGLAGGREQFF. Written as DNA, the CDR3 is TGTGCCAGCCGTAAAGGGTTAGCGGGAGGTAGGGAGCAGTTCTTC.